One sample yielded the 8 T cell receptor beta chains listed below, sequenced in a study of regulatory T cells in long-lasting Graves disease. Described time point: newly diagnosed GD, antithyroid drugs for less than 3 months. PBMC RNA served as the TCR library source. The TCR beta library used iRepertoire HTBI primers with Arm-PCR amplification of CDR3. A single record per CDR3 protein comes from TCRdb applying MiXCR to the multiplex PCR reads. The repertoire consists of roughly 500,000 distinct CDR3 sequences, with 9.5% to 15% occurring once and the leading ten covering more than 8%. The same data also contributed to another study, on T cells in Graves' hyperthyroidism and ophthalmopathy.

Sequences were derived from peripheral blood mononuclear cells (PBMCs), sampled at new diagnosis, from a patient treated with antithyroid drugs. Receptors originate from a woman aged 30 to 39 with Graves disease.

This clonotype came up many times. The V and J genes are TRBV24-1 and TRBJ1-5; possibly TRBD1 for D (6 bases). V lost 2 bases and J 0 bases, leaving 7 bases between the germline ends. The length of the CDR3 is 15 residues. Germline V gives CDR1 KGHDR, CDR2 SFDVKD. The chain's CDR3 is CATSDSTGSNQPQHF. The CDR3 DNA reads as TGTGCCACCAGTGATTCGACAGGTAGCAATCAGCCCCAGCATTTT.

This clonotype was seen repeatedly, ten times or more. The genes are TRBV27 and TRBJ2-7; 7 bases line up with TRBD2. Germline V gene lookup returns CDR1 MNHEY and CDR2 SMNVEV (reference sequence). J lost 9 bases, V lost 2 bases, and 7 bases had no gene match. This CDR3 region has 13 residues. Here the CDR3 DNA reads TGTGCCAGCAGTTTACGGGGGGATCTTGGGCAGTACTTC. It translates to CASSLRGDLGQYF.

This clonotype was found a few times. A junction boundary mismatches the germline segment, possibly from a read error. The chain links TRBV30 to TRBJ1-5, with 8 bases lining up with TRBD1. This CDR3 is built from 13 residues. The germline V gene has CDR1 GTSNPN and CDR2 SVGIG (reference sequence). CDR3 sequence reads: CTWSGDRGRPQHF. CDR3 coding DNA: TGTACCTGGAGTGGAGACAGGGGCCGGCCCCAGCATTTT.

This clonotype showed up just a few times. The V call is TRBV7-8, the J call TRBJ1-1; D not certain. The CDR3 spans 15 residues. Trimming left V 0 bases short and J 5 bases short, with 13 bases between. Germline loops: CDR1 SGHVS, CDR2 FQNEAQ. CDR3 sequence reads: CASSLAGPLVTEAFF. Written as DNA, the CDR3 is TGTGCCAGCAGCTTAGCGGGCCCCCTGGTAACTGAAGCTTTCTTT.

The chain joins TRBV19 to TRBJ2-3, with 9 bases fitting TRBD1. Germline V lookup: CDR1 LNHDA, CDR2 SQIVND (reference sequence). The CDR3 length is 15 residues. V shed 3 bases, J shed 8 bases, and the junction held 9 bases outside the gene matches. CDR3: CASSIRDRVNGTQYF. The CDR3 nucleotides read TGTGCCAGTAGTATCCGGGACAGGGTGAACGGTACGCAGTATTTT.

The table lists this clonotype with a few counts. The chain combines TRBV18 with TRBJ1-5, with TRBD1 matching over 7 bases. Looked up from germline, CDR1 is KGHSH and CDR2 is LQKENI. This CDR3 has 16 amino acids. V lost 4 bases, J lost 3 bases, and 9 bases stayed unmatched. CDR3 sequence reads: CASSHSDRDLNQPQHF. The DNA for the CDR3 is TGTGCCAGCTCACATTCTGACAGGGACCTCAATCAGCCCCAGCATTTT.

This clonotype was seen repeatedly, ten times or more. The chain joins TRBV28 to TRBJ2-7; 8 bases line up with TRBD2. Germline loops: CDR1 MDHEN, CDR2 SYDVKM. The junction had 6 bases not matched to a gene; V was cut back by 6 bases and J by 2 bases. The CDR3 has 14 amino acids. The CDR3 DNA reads TGTGCCAGCAGCAGACTCGGGAGGGCCTACGAGCAGTACTTC. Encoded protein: CASSRLGRAYEQYF.

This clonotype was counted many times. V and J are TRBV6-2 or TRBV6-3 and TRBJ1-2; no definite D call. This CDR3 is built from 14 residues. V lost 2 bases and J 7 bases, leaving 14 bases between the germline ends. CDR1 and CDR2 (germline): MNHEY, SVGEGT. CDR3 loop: CASSYGLRGGGYTF. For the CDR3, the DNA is TGTGCCAGCAGTTACGGCCTCCGGGGTGGTGGCTACACCTTC.